Reported below is one T cell receptor beta chain. The data are from a study of control samples from healthy donors and cancer patients. The CDR3 is made up of 10 amino acids. V was trimmed by 7 bases and J by 14 bases, leaving 15 bases between them. CDR1 and CDR2 (germline): DFQATT, SNEGSKA (reference sequence). TCRdb's table, derived via immunoSEQ multiplex PCR, lists solely in-frame clones and lacks some. The table records about 46,000 clones, 88% of them present only once. The chain recombines TRBV20-1 with TRBJ2-1; D is ambiguous. The sequenced material came from PBMCs. The source is a man between 45 and 60 years old with head and neck cancer. The CDR3 DNA sequence: TGCAGTGTCCACGGTACGGTGGAGTTCTTC. It is translated as CSVHGTVEFF.